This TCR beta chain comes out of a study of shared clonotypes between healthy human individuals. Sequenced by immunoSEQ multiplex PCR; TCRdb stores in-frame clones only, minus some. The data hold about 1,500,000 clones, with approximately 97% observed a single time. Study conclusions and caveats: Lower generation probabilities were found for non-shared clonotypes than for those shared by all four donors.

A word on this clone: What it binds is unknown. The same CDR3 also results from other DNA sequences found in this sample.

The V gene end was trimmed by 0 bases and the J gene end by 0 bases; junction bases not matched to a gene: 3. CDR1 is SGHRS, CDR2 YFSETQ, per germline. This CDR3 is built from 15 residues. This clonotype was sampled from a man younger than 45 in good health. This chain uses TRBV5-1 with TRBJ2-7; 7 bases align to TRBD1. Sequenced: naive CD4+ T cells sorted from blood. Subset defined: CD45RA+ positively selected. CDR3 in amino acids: CASSLATGVSYEQYF. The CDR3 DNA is TGCGCCAGCAGCTTGGCTACAGGGGTCTCCTACGAGCAGTACTTC.